The text below deals with one T cell receptor beta chain. Germline CDR1 MNHEY, CDR2 SMNVEV (reference sequence). Trimming removed 4 bases from V and 3 bases from J, with 10 bases in between. The CDR3 is 14 amino acids. Extracted RNA was reverse transcribed, and the resulting cDNA served as sequencing template. This table comes from immunoSEQ multiplex PCR, and its TCRdb copy is limited to in-frame clones, with some not included. The table records 130,000 or so clones, approximately 49% of them present only once. The sample belongs to a study of CD8+ T cells in alopecia areata. Study-level background: It was oral tofacitinib, at 5 to 10 mg twice daily, that treated patients received. Tofacitinib lasted 6 to 18 months, then 6 months off drug.

The sequence was collected from a human donor with alopecia areata. The specimen was CD8+ T cells sorted from blood, collected at week 0. The chain joins TRBV27 to TRBJ1-3, with a weak D call TRBD1 (6 bases). The chain's CDR3 is CASSSGARGNTIYF. In DNA, the CDR3 is TGTGCCAGCAGTTCGGGGGCGCGTGGAAACACCATATATTTT.